This entry lists 29 T cell receptor beta chains sequenced from one sample in a study of control samples from healthy donors and cancer patients. Generated by immunoSEQ multiplex PCR, the TCRdb table keeps only in-frame clones and is missing some. This sample has more than 60,000 clones, with around 90% found just once. Material: PBMCs. The receptors were gathered from a woman between 50 and 59 years old with colorectal cancer.

The J gene is TRBJ1-5, the V gene TRBV27, with TRBD1 identical over 8 bases. Germline V gene sequence: CDR1 MNHEY, CDR2 SMNVEV (reference sequence). V trimming: 6 bases; J trimming: 3 bases; junction bases outside the gene matches: 4. The CDR3 is made up of 14 amino acids. The CDR3 is CASSRTGNNQPQHF. Here the CDR3 DNA reads TGTGCCAGCAGCCGGACAGGGAACAATCAGCCCCAGCATTTT.

The table lists this clone with a count of one. The chain joins TRBV5-1 to TRBJ2-6; D is uncertain. The CDR3 covers 13 residues. V was shortened by 1 base and J by 1 base, with 0 bases between the two germline ends. Germline V gives CDR1 SGHRS, CDR2 YFSETQ. CDR3 protein: CASSLSGANVLTF. In nucleotides, the CDR3 is TGCGCCAGCAGCTTGTCTGGGGCCAACGTCCTGACTTTC.

This sequence joins TRBV3-1 (or the pseudogene TRBV3-2) and TRBJ2-2, with a tentative D call TRBD1 (5 bases). This CDR3 is 17 amino acids long. Germline CDR1 and CDR2: LGHDT and YNNKEL (reference sequence). V shed 1 base and J shed 5 bases, with 17 bases lying between them. The CDR3 is CASSQVSPTGLTGELFF. CDR3 nucleotides: TGTGCCAGCAGCCAAGTAAGTCCCACAGGCTTGACCGGGGAGCTGTTTTTT.

V gene TRBV5-8 combines with J gene TRBJ2-3, with 9 bases identical to TRBD2. The CDR3 length is 19 residues. The V gene end was trimmed by 1 base and the J gene end by 0 bases; junction bases not matched to a gene: 12. Looked up from germline, CDR1 is SGHTS and CDR2 is YDEGEE. CDR3 sequence (DNA): TGTGCCAGCAGCTTGCGCGGGGGGGTCCGCGGAGTAAGCACAGATACGCAGTATTTT. Its translation is CASSLRGGVRGVSTDTQYF.

The CDR3 loop reads CASSLDGGDTGELFF. The CDR3 DNA follows: TGTGCCAGCAGCTTGGACGGGGGGGACACCGGGGAGCTGTTTTTT. The V call is TRBV5-4, the J call TRBJ2-2; 8 nucleotides match TRBD2. This CDR3 region has 15 residues. Per germline, CDR1 SGHNT and CDR2 YYREEE (reference sequence). V shed 0 bases, J shed 3 bases, and the junction held 1 base outside the gene matches. Full variable domain (remainder filled in from reference TRBV5-4 and TRBJ2-2): ETGVTQSPTHLIKTRGQQVTLRCSSQSGHNTVSWYQQALGQGPQFIFQYYREEENGRGNFPPRFSGLQFPNYSSELNVNALELDDSALYLCASSLDGGDTGELFFGEGSRLTVL.

This chain joins TRBV6-4 and TRBJ2-3, with 8 bases aligning to TRBD2. Germline trimming cut 5 bases from V and 0 bases from J; bases unmatched to any gene: 10. The CDR3 extends over 17 amino acids. Germline V gives CDR1 MRHNA, CDR2 SNTAGT. Written as DNA, the CDR3 is TGTGCCAGCAGTTGCTTGGGTAGCGGGGAAAGCACAGATACGCAGTATTTT. Its translation is CASSCLGSGESTDTQYF.

This clone was found a few times. V is TRBV20-1 and J is TRBJ1-1; perhaps TRBD1 as D (6 bases). V gave up 3 bases and J gave up 4 bases, with 9 bases separating them. This CDR3 is built from 12 residues. Germline CDR1 DFQATT, CDR2 SNEGSKA (reference sequence). CDR3 region: CSASRDITEAFF. Written as DNA, the CDR3 is TGCAGTGCTAGTCGGGACATCACTGAAGCTTTCTTT.

The table lists this clone with a count of one. This sequence joins TRBV10-2 and TRBJ2-1, with D unclear. Per the germline V gene, CDR1 is WSHSY and CDR2 is SAAADI. Trimming removed 4 bases from V and 5 bases from J, with 3 bases in between. This CDR3 contains 11 residues. The CDR3 sequence is CASSGHNEQFF. CDR3 DNA: TGCGCCAGCAGTGGTCACAATGAGCAGTTCTTC.

This chain's CDR3 is CASSPDGAFNNQPQHF. The CDR3 DNA reads as TGCGCCAGCAGCCCCGATGGAGCCTTCAACAATCAGCCCCAGCATTTT. V is TRBV5-1 and J is TRBJ1-5; D gene unclear. Germline lookup yields CDR1 SGHRS and CDR2 YFSETQ. The CDR3 extends over 16 amino acids. Trimming shortened V by 4 bases and J by 3 bases, and 17 bases separated the two germline ends.

CDR3 protein: CASSQGGGNTGELFF. CDR3 bases: TGTGCCAGCAGCCAAGGGGGGGGAAACACCGGGGAGCTGTTTTTT. V is TRBV3-1 (or the pseudogene TRBV3-2) and J is TRBJ2-2, with 7 nucleotides matching TRBD2. CDR1 is LGHDT, CDR2 YNNKEL, per germline (reference sequence). The CDR3 length is 15 residues. J gave up 2 bases and V 1 base, and 1 base lay outside the gene matches.

The rearrangement joins TRBV5-1 to TRBJ2-3; TRBD2 matches 9 bases. Germline V gene data show CDR1 as SGHRS and CDR2 as YFSETQ. The CDR3 runs 16 residues. The ends lost 0 bases at V and 10 bases at J; junction bases unmatched: 12. Here the CDR3 reads CASSLGSSGGPFSQYF. The DNA of the CDR3 is TGCGCCAGCAGCTTGGGCAGTAGCGGGGGCCCTTTCTCGCAGTATTTT.

CDR3 protein: CASSEMGKETQYF. CDR3 bases: TGCGCCAGCAGTGAAATGGGAAAGGAGACCCAGTACTTC. The J gene is TRBJ2-5, the V gene TRBV10-2; D remains unclear. This CDR3 spans 13 amino acids. Per the germline V gene, CDR1 is WSHSY and CDR2 is SAAADI. V lost 3 bases to trimming and J lost 5 bases, with 10 bases between them.

The chain carries TRBV27 and TRBJ2-5, with 12 bases fitting TRBD1. The ends lost 2 bases at V and 5 bases at J; junction bases unmatched: 9. CDR1 and CDR2 (germline): MNHEY, SMNVEV (reference sequence). The CDR3 length is 17 residues. CDR3 nucleotide sequence: TGTGCCAGCAGTTTAGTCTCCGGGACAGGGGGCTCGGAGACCCAGTACTTC. Translating gives CASSLVSGTGGSETQYF.

The chain is built from TRBV27 and TRBJ2-1; perhaps TRBD2 as D (6 bases). The V gene's germline CDR1 is MNHEY and CDR2 SMNVEV (reference sequence). Trimming pared 4 bases from V and 4 bases from J, leaving 14 bases between. The CDR3 covers 15 residues. The chain's CDR3 is CASSSNIGSYNEQFF. For the CDR3, the DNA is TGTGCCAGCAGTTCTAATATCGGGAGTTACAATGAGCAGTTCTTC.

This chain links TRBV4-1 with TRBJ2-3, with D maybe TRBD1 (6 bases). V gave up 5 bases and J gave up 0 bases, with 15 bases separating them. This CDR3 has 16 amino acids. Germline-derived CDR1 and CDR2 are MGHRA and YSYEKL. The CDR3 reads CASSSGVATSTDTQYF. The CDR3 DNA reads as TGCGCCAGCAGCTCAGGGGTAGCGACTAGCACAGATACGCAGTATTTT.

CDR3 in DNA: TGTGCCAGCAGCTTGGGACAGGGCACTGAAGCTTTCTTT. This codes for CASSLGQGTEAFF. V usage is TRBV7-2 and J usage is TRBJ1-1; the match to TRBD1 covers 9 bases. Germline loops: CDR1 SGHTA, CDR2 FQGNSA. The CDR3 has 13 residues. J lost 4 bases, V lost 3 bases, and 0 bases had no gene match.

This rearrangement joins TRBV6-5 to TRBJ1-3; no firm D call. V was shortened by 9 bases and J by 0 bases, with 9 bases between the two germline ends. Germline-derived CDR1 and CDR2 are MNHEY and SVGAGI. The CDR3 contains 13 residues. The CDR3 bases are TGTGCCAGTAGGCATAACTCTGGAAACACCATATATTTT. This translates into CASRHNSGNTIYF.

V gene TRBV30 combines with J gene TRBJ1-2; D is perhaps TRBD1 (6 bases). The CDR3 covers 12 residues. Germline V gene lookup returns CDR1 GTSNPN and CDR2 SVGIG (reference sequence). The V and J ends lost 3 bases and 6 bases respectively, with 11 bases between them. CDR3 DNA: TGTGCCTGGAGAATAACAGGGCATGGCTACACCTTC. Its protein is CAWRITGHGYTF.

This chain connects TRBV6-5 to TRBJ1-1, with D uncertain. This CDR3 comprises 15 residues. Germline V gene data show CDR1 as MNHEY and CDR2 as SVGAGI. V lost 2 bases and J lost 3, with 13 bases in between. CDR3: CASSYLGPGYTEAFF. CDR3 nucleotides: TGTGCCAGCAGTTACCTCGGGCCAGGATACACTGAAGCTTTCTTT.

CDR3: CASSSNRSPLHF. The CDR3 bases are TGTGCCAGCAGCTCCAATCGCTCACCCCTCCACTTT. The V call is TRBV7-2, the J call TRBJ1-6; no clear D gene. Germline CDR1 and CDR2: SGHTA and FQGNSA. The CDR3 extends over 12 amino acids. V was shortened by 4 bases and J by 10 bases, with 8 bases between the two germline ends.

The chain joins TRBV12-3 or TRBV12-4 to TRBJ1-1; TRBD1 agrees at 9 bases. This CDR3 spans 11 amino acids. V gave up 5 bases and J gave up 11 bases; unmatched junction bases: 3. CDR3 bases: TGTGCCAGCAGTCCACAGGGGGCCGCTTTCTTT. Its translation is CASSPQGAAFF.

This clone was recorded only once. Mismatch with germline at one junction end may stem from a read error. The V and J genes are TRBV5-1 and TRBJ2-5, with 9 bases lining up with TRBD1. The CDR3 length is 15 residues. Germline V gene lookup returns CDR1 SGHRS and CDR2 YFSETQ. The CDR3 DNA follows: TGCGCCAGCAGAGACGGACAGGGGTCCCAAGGGACCCAGTACTTC. Protein: CASRDGQGSQGTQYF.

This clone has just a few counts. The gene calls are TRBV6-2 or TRBV6-3 and TRBJ1-5; no firm D call. V was trimmed by 2 bases and J by 3 bases, leaving 5 bases between them. This CDR3 spans 13 amino acids. Germline CDR1 MNHEY, CDR2 SVGEGT. Written as DNA, the CDR3 is TGTGCCAGCAGTTACGCATTCAATCAGCCCCAGCATTTT. This translates into CASSYAFNQPQHF.

V is TRBV2 and J is TRBJ1-1, with TRBD1 as a possible D gene (5 bases). V lost 5 bases, J lost 1 base, and 5 bases lay in between. The CDR3 runs to 12 residues. The germline CDR1 and CDR2 sequences are SNHLY and FYNNEI. CDR3 loop: CASSQGNTEAFF. In DNA, the CDR3 is TGTGCCAGCAGTCAGGGGAACACTGAAGCTTTCTTT.

This chain links TRBV20-1 with TRBJ2-7, with D possibly matching TRBD1 (6 bases). In germline, CDR1 is DFQATT, CDR2 SNEGSKA (reference sequence). The CDR3 is made up of 13 amino acids. The V end was cut by 3 bases, the J end by 4 bases, with 13 bases between. The CDR3 DNA sequence: TGCAGTGCTAGTGGTAACAGGGAATACGAGCAGTACGTC. Its protein product is CSASGNREYEQYV.

This clone was recorded once. This rearrangement joins TRBV27 to TRBJ1-2, with 9 bases identical to TRBD1. Trimming took 6 bases from V and 5 from J; bases not matched to a gene: 4. CDR3 size: 13 residues. From germline, CDR1 is MNHEY and CDR2 SMNVEV (reference sequence). The CDR3, as DNA: TGTGCCAGCAGCCGGGACAGGGTGTATGGCTACACCTTC. This codes for CASSRDRVYGYTF.

The rearrangement joins TRBV9 to TRBJ2-6; 8 nucleotides line up with TRBD2. The CDR3 is made up of 17 amino acids. J gave up 2 bases and V 0 bases, and 4 bases lay outside the gene matches. CDR1 is SGDLS and CDR2 is YYNGEE in the germline V gene. CDR3 bases: TGTGCCAGCAGCGTAGTCGCGGGGGGCCCTGGGGCCAACGTCCTGACTTTC. As protein: CASSVVAGGPGANVLTF.

CDR3 in DNA: TGTGCCAGCACCTCAGGACCAACTAATGAAAAACTGTTTTTT. Translated, it gives CASTSGPTNEKLFF. The rearrangement uses TRBV5-6 and TRBJ1-4; D call uncertain. Germline CDR1 and CDR2: SGHDT and YYEEEE. Between the trimmed V and J ends, which lost 6 bases and 0 bases, there was a span of 9 bases. This CDR3 has 14 amino acids.

The chain couples TRBV2 to TRBJ2-1; the match to TRBD2 covers 11 bases. The germline CDR1 and CDR2 sequences are SNHLY and FYNNEI. J gave up 3 bases and V 6 bases, and 4 bases lay outside the gene matches. CDR3 length equals 15 residues. As DNA, the CDR3 is TGTGCCAGCAGGAAACTAGCGGGAGACTACAATGAGCAGTTCTTC. Residues: CASRKLAGDYNEQFF.